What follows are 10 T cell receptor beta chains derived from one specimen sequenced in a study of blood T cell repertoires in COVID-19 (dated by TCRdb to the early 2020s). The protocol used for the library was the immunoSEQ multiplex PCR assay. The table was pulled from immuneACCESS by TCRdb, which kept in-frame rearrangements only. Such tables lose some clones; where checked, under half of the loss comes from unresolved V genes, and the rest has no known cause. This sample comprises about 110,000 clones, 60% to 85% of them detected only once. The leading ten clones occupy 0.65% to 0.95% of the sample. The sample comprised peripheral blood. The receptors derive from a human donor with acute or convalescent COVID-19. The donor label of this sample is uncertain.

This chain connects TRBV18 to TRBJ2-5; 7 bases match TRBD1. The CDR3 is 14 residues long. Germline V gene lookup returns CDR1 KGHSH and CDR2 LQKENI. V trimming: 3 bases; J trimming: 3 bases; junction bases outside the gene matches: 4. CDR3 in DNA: TGTGCCAGCTCACCTTTCCAGGGGGAAGAGACCCAGTACTTC. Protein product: CASSPFQGEETQYF.

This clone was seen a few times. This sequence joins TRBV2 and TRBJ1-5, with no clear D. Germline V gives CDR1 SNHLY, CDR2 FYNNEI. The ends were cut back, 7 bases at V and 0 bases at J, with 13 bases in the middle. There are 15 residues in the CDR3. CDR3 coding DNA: TGTGCCAGCACCCCGGGAGGCCATAGCAATCAGCCCCAGCATTTT. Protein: CASTPGGHSNQPQHF.

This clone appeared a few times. CDR3 sequence reads: CASSFGPNQPQHF. The CDR3 nucleotides read TGTGCCAGCAGCTTTGGGCCTAATCAGCCCCAGCATTTT. The chain has TRBV7-3 and TRBJ1-5; D is ambiguous. In germline, CDR1 is SGHTA, CDR2 FQGTGA. V gave up 3 bases and J gave up 4 bases, with 7 bases separating them. The CDR3 covers 13 residues.

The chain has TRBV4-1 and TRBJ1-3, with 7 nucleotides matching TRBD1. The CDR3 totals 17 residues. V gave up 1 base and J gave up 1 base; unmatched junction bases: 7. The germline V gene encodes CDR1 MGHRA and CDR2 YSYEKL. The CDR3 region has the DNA TGCGCCAGCAGCCAAGTTTACAGGGGAACTTCTGGAAACACCATATATTTT. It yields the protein CASSQVYRGTSGNTIYF.

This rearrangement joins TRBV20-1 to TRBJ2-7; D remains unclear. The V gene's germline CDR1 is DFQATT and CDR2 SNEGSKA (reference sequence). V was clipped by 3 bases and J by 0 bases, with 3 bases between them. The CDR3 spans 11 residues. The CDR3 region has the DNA TGCAGTGCTAGCTCCTCCTACGAGCAGTACTTC. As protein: CSASSSYEQYF.

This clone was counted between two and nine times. The CDR3: CASSRISGQGNEKLFF. The DNA for the CDR3 is TGTGCCAGCTCACGAATATCGGGACAGGGGAATGAAAAACTGTTTTTT. The rearrangement uses TRBV18 and TRBJ1-4, with 10 bases matching TRBD1. The CDR3 sequence is 16 residues long. The ends lost 4 bases at V and 5 bases at J; junction bases unmatched: 7. CDR1 KGHSH and CDR2 LQKENI come from the germline V gene.

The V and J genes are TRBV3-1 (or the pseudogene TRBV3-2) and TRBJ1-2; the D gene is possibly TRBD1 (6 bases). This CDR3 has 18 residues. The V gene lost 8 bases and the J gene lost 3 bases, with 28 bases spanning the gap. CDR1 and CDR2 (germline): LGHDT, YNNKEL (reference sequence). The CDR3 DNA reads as TGTGCCAGCTTTGCCGACGTCAGGGCCCCTCAGGGGCACTATGGCTACACCTTC. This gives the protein CASFADVRAPQGHYGYTF.

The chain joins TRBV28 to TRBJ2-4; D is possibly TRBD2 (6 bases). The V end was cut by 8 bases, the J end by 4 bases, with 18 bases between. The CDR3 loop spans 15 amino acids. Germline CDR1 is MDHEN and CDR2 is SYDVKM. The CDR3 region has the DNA TGTGCCAGCGAAAGCCCGGGGGAAGTGAAAAACATTCAGTACTTC. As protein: CASESPGEVKNIQYF.

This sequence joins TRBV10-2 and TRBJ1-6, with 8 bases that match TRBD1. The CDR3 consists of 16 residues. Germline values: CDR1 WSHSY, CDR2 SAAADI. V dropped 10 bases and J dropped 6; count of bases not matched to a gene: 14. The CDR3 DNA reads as TGCGCCACCGGACAGGGACAACGGGGGGCTAATTCACCCCTCCACTTT. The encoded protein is CATGQGQRGANSPLHF.

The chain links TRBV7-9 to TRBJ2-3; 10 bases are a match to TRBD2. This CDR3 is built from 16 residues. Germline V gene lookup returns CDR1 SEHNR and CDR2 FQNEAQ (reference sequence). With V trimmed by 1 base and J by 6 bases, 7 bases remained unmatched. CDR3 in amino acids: CASSLVLAGAGDTQYF. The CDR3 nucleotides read TGTGCCAGCAGCTTAGTCCTAGCGGGGGCCGGGGATACGCAGTATTTT.